The 12 T cell receptor beta chains below all came from one sample that was sequenced in a study of patients and donors after allogeneic stem cell transplantation. TCRdb re-derived calls from the RT-PCR reads in MiXCR, one entry per CDR3 protein. The sample comprises approximately 200,000 distinct CDR3 sequences, more than 35% of which are singletons, and approximately 10% rests with the top ten. Material for sequencing was blood, either unsorted or a sorted T cell fraction (not recorded which). The receptors stem from a human donor who was either an allogeneic HSCT recipient or a stem cell or donor lymphocyte infusion donor (not recorded which). It is not recorded whose cells these are; they may come from a transplant donor.

The J gene is TRBJ2-2, the V gene TRBV30; D perhaps matches TRBD1 (5 bases). V was trimmed by 1 base and J by 3 bases, leaving 18 bases between them. Germline V gene data show CDR1 as GTSNPN and CDR2 as SVGIG (reference sequence). The CDR3 has 17 residues. CDR3 loop: CAWSENQGFGHTGELFF. CDR3 in DNA: TGTGCCTGGAGTGAGAACCAGGGTTTTGGACACACCGGGGAGCTGTTTTTT.

The rearrangement links TRBV12-3 or TRBV12-4 to TRBJ1-2, with D possibly matching TRBD1 (5 bases). The CDR3 loop spans 13 amino acids. Trimming took 6 bases from V and 4 from J, leaving 12 bases between them. The CDR3 nucleotides are TGTGCCAGCAGCCCGGGACGAGTCTATGGCTACACCTTC. This translates into CASSPGRVYGYTF.

This sequence joins TRBV9 and TRBJ2-7, with a possible D match to TRBD1 (6 bases). CDR3 size: 14 residues. Germline V gene data show CDR1 as SGDLS and CDR2 as YYNGEE. Trimming shortened V by 3 bases and J by 1 base, and 11 bases separated the two germline ends. Here the CDR3 DNA reads TGTGCCAGCAGCGGGACAGCTTTTTCCTACGAGCAGTACTTC. Translation: CASSGTAFSYEQYF.

The table lists this clonotype with many counts. The chain couples TRBV27 to TRBJ1-1; the D gene is possibly TRBD1 (5 bases). The V gene lost 5 bases and the J gene lost 4 bases, with 14 bases spanning the gap. CDR1 is MNHEY and CDR2 is SMNVEV in the germline V gene (reference sequence). The CDR3 is 14 amino acids. CDR3 DNA: TGTGCCAGCAGTGCTCTTTCCGGGGGCACTGAAGCTTTCTTT. It encodes CASSALSGGTEAFF.

This clonotype was observed once. This sequence joins TRBV27 and TRBJ1-1, with TRBD1 identical over 7 bases. Germline CDR1 reads MNHEY; CDR2 reads SMNVEV (reference sequence). The CDR3 sequence is 18 residues long. The trim removed 6 bases at V and 3 bases at J, leaving 19 bases unmatched. CDR3 region: CASRPLVGTALFDTEAFF. As DNA, the CDR3 is TGTGCCAGCAGACCGCTAGTAGGGACAGCCCTTTTTGACACTGAAGCTTTCTTT.

A few counts support this clonotype. The chain carries TRBV10-3 and TRBJ1-1; D is unclear. The V and J ends lost 6 bases and 1 base respectively, with 9 bases between them. Germline CDR1 reads ENHRY; CDR2 reads SYGVKD. The CDR3 is 13 amino acids. As DNA, the CDR3 is TGTGCCATCAGATCGACACAGAACACTGAAGCTTTCTTT. This gives the protein CAIRSTQNTEAFF.

This chain links TRBV12-3 or TRBV12-4 with TRBJ2-2; possibly TRBD1 for D (5 bases). Trimming removed 4 bases from V and 0 bases from J, with 24 bases in between. This CDR3 contains 20 residues. The DNA of the CDR3 is TGTGCCAGCAGTTCCCCCACAACTCCGGACACCCTAGCGAACACCGGGGAGCTGTTTTTT. Its translation is CASSSPTTPDTLANTGELFF.

This clonotype was counted only a few times. The rearrangement joins TRBV20-1 to TRBJ1-1; D is uncertain. The germline gives CDR1 DFQATT, CDR2 SNEGSKA (reference sequence). Trimming removed 0 bases at V and 3 bases at J, with 14 bases between. The CDR3 runs 15 residues. The CDR3: CSARDPGSADTEAFF. For the CDR3, the DNA is TGCAGTGCTAGAGATCCTGGATCGGCGGACACTGAAGCTTTCTTT.

In this sample, this clonotype turned up a few times. The genes are TRBV27 and TRBJ1-1; TRBD1 might be the D (5 bases). The germline V gene encodes CDR1 MNHEY and CDR2 SMNVEV (reference sequence). The length of the CDR3 is 14 residues. V dropped 3 bases and J dropped 7 bases, with 15 bases sitting between them. CDR3 coding DNA: TGTGCCAGCAGTTTGTTTTCGTCAGGGATTGAAGCTTTCTTT. It translates to CASSLFSSGIEAFF.

This rearrangement joins TRBV12-3 or TRBV12-4 to TRBJ1-2; 7 bases are shared with TRBD1. CDR3 size: 15 residues. J gave up 5 bases and V 4 bases, and 10 bases lay outside the gene matches. Here the CDR3 DNA reads TGTGCCAGCAGTTCGGGCGGCAGGGGGGGTTATGGCTACACCTTC. Residues: CASSSGGRGGYGYTF.

This chain uses TRBV28 with TRBJ1-5; TRBD1 matches 10 bases. J was trimmed by 2 bases and V by 2 bases; bases with no gene match: 15. The germline V gene has CDR1 MDHEN and CDR2 SYDVKM. This CDR3 contains 20 residues. As DNA, the CDR3 is TGTGCCAGCAGTTTACTTATCGGACAGGGGGTCCTAACTGGCAATCAGCCCCAGCATTTT. Protein product: CASSLLIGQGVLTGNQPQHF.

CDR3 residues: CASSETGVNEQFF. In DNA form, the CDR3 reads TGCGCCAGCAGCGAGACAGGGGTCAATGAGCAGTTCTTC. This chain joins TRBV4-1 and TRBJ2-1, with 8 nucleotides matching TRBD1. The CDR3 is 13 amino acids. Germline-derived CDR1 and CDR2 are MGHRA and YSYEKL. V lost 5 bases, J lost 6 bases, and 3 bases stayed unmatched.